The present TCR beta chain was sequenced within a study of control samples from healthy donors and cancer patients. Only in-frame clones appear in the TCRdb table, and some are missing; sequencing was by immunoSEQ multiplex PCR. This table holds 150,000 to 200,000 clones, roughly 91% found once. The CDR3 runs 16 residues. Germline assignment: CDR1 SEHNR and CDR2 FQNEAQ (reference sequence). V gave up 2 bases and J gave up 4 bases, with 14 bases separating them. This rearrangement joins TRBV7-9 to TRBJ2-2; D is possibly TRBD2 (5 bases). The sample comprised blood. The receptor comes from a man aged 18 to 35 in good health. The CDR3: CASSLIERGGTGELFF. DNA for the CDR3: TGTGCCAGCAGCTTAATAGAACGGGGTGGCACCGGGGAGCTGTTTTTT.